A selection of T cell receptor beta chains follows, all from one sample in a study of blood T cells in healthy people across ages. TCRdb used MiXCR to reprocess the 5' RACE reads, holding one entry per CDR3 protein. The table has some 560,000 distinct CDR3 sequences, about 26% seen once; the top ten hold over 3.5%. The data were also submitted as part of a second study, on T cells of mothers and their children.

The material sequenced was blood. These receptors were obtained from a boy younger than 10 in good health. Each CDR3 is given without its conserved first and last residue. Expanded clones are given a class, and other clones once, few, many or no size at all.

size	V	J	CDR3
few	TRBV29-1	TRBJ2-3	SVEGKGPSTDTQY
NA	TRBV6-4	TRBJ2-5	ASSDSRPGPETQY
NA	TRBV5-1	TRBJ1-4	ASSLQSIMGEKLF
NA	TRBV12-3/TRBV12-4	TRBJ1-1	ASRETGPNTEAF
once	TRBV13	TRBJ2-3	ASSSTGLSSTDTQY
few	TRBV20-1	TRBJ1-4	SARDRGEKLF
few	TRBV24-1	TRBJ2-3	ATSDLNFGDTQY
NA	TRBV5-1	TRBJ2-3	ASSPPGDRRSTDTQY
NA	TRBV25-1	TRBJ1-2	ASSELYGYT
NA	TRBV7-9	TRBJ2-5	ASNLAGWETQY
NA	TRBV12-5	TRBJ1-1	ASGLYAAVWALTEAF
many	TRBV4-3	TRBJ2-3	ASSQGAGEPDTQY
few	TRBV12-3/TRBV12-4	TRBJ2-2	ASSPASGDNTGELF
few	TRBV6-2/TRBV6-3	TRBJ2-7	ASSYGSSGRDEQY
NA	TRBV6-6	TRBJ2-1	ASSRQFSYNEQF
NA	TRBV7-2	TRBJ1-3	ASSADWGSGNTIY